The 27 T cell receptor beta chains listed next were all sequenced from one sample in a study of identical twins. TCRdb itself ran the 5' RACE reads through MiXCR, one entry per CDR3 protein. This table holds about 890,000 distinct CDR3 sequences, about 12% found once. Separately, the same data were catalogued under a study of yellow fever vaccine responses in identical twins.

Sequencing was carried out using PBMCs. All receptors derive from a woman in her late teens or twenties in good health.

This clonotype was counted a few times. J is TRBJ2-7 and V is TRBV18; 9 bases are a match to TRBD1. V was pared by 0 bases and J by 4 bases, with 4 bases of the junction left unmatched. The CDR3 extends over 15 amino acids. Germline V lookup: CDR1 KGHSH, CDR2 LQKENI. CDR3 region: CASSPPDRGRYEQYV. In nucleotides, the CDR3 is TGTGCCAGCTCACCACCGGACAGGGGAAGGTACGAGCAGTACGTC.

This clonotype was counted many times. V is TRBV28 and J is TRBJ2-7; tentative D call: TRBD1 (6 bases). Trimming removed 4 bases from V and 1 base from J, with 8 bases in between. Germline V CDR1 and CDR2: MDHEN, SYDVKM. This CDR3 has 13 amino acids. The CDR3 bases are TGTGCCAGCAGTTCCGACAGGTCCTACGAGCAGTACGTC. Its protein is CASSSDRSYEQYV.

The table lists this clonotype with a few counts. V usage is TRBV5-1 and J usage is TRBJ1-1, with TRBD1 matching over 9 bases. The CDR3 runs 15 residues. Germline trimming cut 4 bases from V and 4 bases from J; bases unmatched to any gene: 8. Germline V lookup: CDR1 SGHRS, CDR2 YFSETQ. The CDR3 spells CASSLTGGAGTEAFF. The CDR3 region has the DNA TGCGCCAGCAGCCTTACAGGGGGCGCAGGCACTGAAGCTTTCTTT.

This clonotype showed up just a few times. The chain employs TRBV4-1 and TRBJ1-1; 7 nucleotides align to TRBD1. This CDR3 has 16 amino acids. Germline V CDR1 and CDR2: MGHRA, YSYEKL. Losses at the gene ends were 4 bases for V and 0 bases for J; bases not matched to a gene: 8. The CDR3 DNA follows: TGCGCCAGCAGCCCGGGACAGACGTCCATGAACACTGAAGCTTTCTTT. Amino acids: CASSPGQTSMNTEAFF.

This clonotype was observed a handful of times. The chain couples TRBV29-1 to TRBJ2-1; D perhaps matches TRBD1 (7 bases). Germline V gives CDR1 SQVTM, CDR2 ANQGSEA. The CDR3 runs to 14 residues. Trimming shortened V by 6 bases and J by 4 bases, and 16 bases separated the two germline ends. The CDR3 spells CSVEPGGGYNEQFF. Written as DNA, the CDR3 is TGCAGCGTAGAGCCAGGGGGAGGTTACAATGAGCAGTTCTTC.

In its sample, this clonotype was seen a few times. The chain links TRBV6-2 or TRBV6-3 to TRBJ2-1, with 10 nucleotides matching TRBD2. This CDR3 is built from 15 residues. CDR1 and CDR2 from the germline V gene are MNHEY and SVGEGT. V lost 4 bases to trimming and J lost 7 bases; unmatched junction nucleotides: 7. The DNA for the CDR3 is TGTGCCAGCAGTTCGCTAGCGGGAGTTTGGAATGAGCAGTTCTTC. This gives the protein CASSSLAGVWNEQFF.

The chain uses TRBV3-1 and TRBJ2-3; 9 positions match TRBD2. Germline V gene data show CDR1 as LGHDT and CDR2 as YNNKEL (reference sequence). This CDR3 has 15 residues. The ends lost 2 bases at V and 4 bases at J; junction bases unmatched: 4. The CDR3 DNA is TGTGCCAGCAGCCAACGGCGGGGGGGGGCAGATACGCAGTATTTT. Translated, it gives CASSQRRGGADTQYF.

This clonotype is a singleton in its sample. This chain links TRBV20-1 with TRBJ2-6, with TRBD2 as a possible D gene (6 bases). Between the trimmed V and J ends, which lost 6 bases and 1 base, there was a span of 7 bases. The CDR3 contains 13 residues. The germline CDR1 and CDR2 sequences are DFQATT and SNEGSKA (reference sequence). CDR3 in amino acids: CSAGGSGANVLTF. The CDR3 nucleotides read TGCAGTGCCGGGGGTTCTGGGGCCAACGTCCTGACTTTC.

The V call is TRBV7-8, the J call TRBJ2-2; D is possibly TRBD1 (6 bases). CDR1 SGHVS and CDR2 FQNEAQ come from the germline V gene. This CDR3 contains 15 residues. V gave up 4 bases and J gave up 5 bases, with 14 bases separating them. This CDR3 is CASSSNRVGTGELFF. The CDR3 coding sequence is TGTGCCAGCAGCTCGAACAGGGTGGGGACCGGGGAGCTGTTTTTT.

This clonotype was picked up a small number of times. The chain employs TRBV28 and TRBJ1-6; D remains unclear. The germline V gene encodes CDR1 MDHEN and CDR2 SYDVKM. Trimming took off 6 bases at V and 5 bases at J, with 17 bases between the two ends. The CDR3 is 16 amino acids. CDR3 in DNA: TGTGCCAGCAGCTCGGCAAGATTGACAAATAATTCACCCCTCCACTTT. It encodes CASSSARLTNNSPLHF.

This clonotype was observed many times. The chain links TRBV15 to TRBJ1-5; 7 positions agree with TRBD1. From germline, CDR1 is LNHNV and CDR2 YYDKDF (reference sequence). V was clipped by 3 bases and J by 7 bases; unmatched bases: 3. CDR3 length: 13 residues. Written as DNA, the CDR3 is TGTGCCACCAGCAGCTACAGGGGCCAGCCCCAGCATTTT. As protein: CATSSYRGQPQHF.

This clonotype has a handful of counts. The rearrangement links TRBV5-4 to TRBJ2-5; a possible D gene is TRBD2 (7 bases). V was trimmed by 1 base and J by 5 bases, leaving 15 bases between them. Germline CDR1 and CDR2: SGHNT and YYREEE (reference sequence). The CDR3 consists of 15 residues. CDR3 protein: CASSLRGEGRETQYF. The DNA for the CDR3 is TGTGCCAGCAGCTTGAGGGGGGAGGGCCGGGAGACCCAGTACTTC.

This clonotype was seen repeatedly, ten times or more. The rearrangement links TRBV5-1 to TRBJ2-1; the match to TRBD2 covers 13 bases. CDR1 is SGHRS, CDR2 YFSETQ, per germline. Trimming cost V 4 bases and J 0 bases; bases outside gene matches: 10. The CDR3 sequence is 19 residues long. The CDR3 sequence: CASSPEKLAGGSSYNEQFF. The CDR3 DNA reads TGCGCCAGCAGCCCCGAGAAACTAGCGGGGGGGAGCTCCTACAATGAGCAGTTCTTC.

The chain has TRBV20-1 and TRBJ1-1, with 7 bases identical to TRBD1. V dropped 5 bases and J dropped 5; count of bases not matched to a gene: 14. This CDR3 region has 15 residues. Germline CDR1 is DFQATT and CDR2 is SNEGSKA (reference sequence). CDR3: CSAGSVDREATEAFF. The DNA of the CDR3 is TGCAGTGCTGGGTCCGTTGACAGGGAGGCGACTGAAGCTTTCTTT.

The chain joins TRBV20-1 to TRBJ2-1; a possible D gene is TRBD2 (6 bases). Trimming left V 5 bases short and J 4 bases short, with 18 bases between. The length of the CDR3 is 15 residues. Germline values: CDR1 DFQATT, CDR2 SNEGSKA (reference sequence). CDR3 sequence reads: CSAPEGTGLYNEQFF. Here the CDR3 DNA reads TGCAGTGCTCCTGAGGGGACTGGGTTATACAATGAGCAGTTCTTC.

The genes are TRBV20-1 and TRBJ2-7; a weak D match, TRBD2 (6 bases). Deletions cut 5 bases from V and 7 bases from J, with 18 bases between. This CDR3 is built from 13 residues. Germline values: CDR1 DFQATT, CDR2 SNEGSKA (reference sequence). The CDR3 region has the DNA TGCAGTGCTGCGCCGGGACCCCGGGGGGAGCAGTACTTC. Residues: CSAAPGPRGEQYF.

The chain is built from TRBV11-2 and TRBJ2-3, with 12 bases aligning to TRBD2. The CDR3 is 16 residues long. Germline lookup yields CDR1 SGHAT and CDR2 FQNNGV. V lost 4 bases to trimming and J lost 4 bases; unmatched junction nucleotides: 6. CDR3 DNA sequence: TGTGCCAGCAGCTCCATCACTAGCGGGAGGCCAGATACGCAGTATTTT. Amino acid sequence: CASSSITSGRPDTQYF.

This clonotype was counted many times. One end of the junction is discordant with germline, which a read error may explain. This rearrangement joins TRBV2 to TRBJ1-1; TRBD1 agrees at 9 bases. This CDR3 has 14 residues. Per the germline V gene, CDR1 is SNHLY and CDR2 is FYNNEI. The chain's CDR3 is CASSEGQGNTEAFF. CDR3 in DNA: TGCGCCAGCAGCGAGGGACAGGGAAACACTGAAGCTTTCTTT. Variable domain in full (rest from reference TRBV2 and TRBJ1-1): EPEVTQTPSHQVTQMGQEVILRCVPISNHLYFYWYRQILGQKVEFLVSFYNNEISEKSEIFDDQFSVERPDGSNFTLKIRSTKLEDSAMYFCASSEGQGNTEAFFGQGTRLTVV.

This clonotype was recorded a few times. The V gene is TRBV5-1, the J gene TRBJ2-7; either TRBD1 or TRBD2 may supply D (5 bases each). The ends were cut back, 0 bases at V and 7 bases at J, with 11 bases in the middle. The germline V gene encodes CDR1 SGHRS and CDR2 YFSETQ. The CDR3 is made up of 13 amino acids. CDR3 protein: CASSLDSGLEQYV. CDR3 coding DNA: TGCGCCAGCAGCTTGGATTCGGGGCTTGAGCAGTACGTC.

The chain recombines TRBV5-6 with TRBJ2-4, with D perhaps matching TRBD1 (6 bases). V lost 3 bases and J lost 1, with 20 bases in between. Looked up from germline, CDR1 is SGHDT and CDR2 is YYEEEE. CDR3 size: 18 residues. This CDR3 reads CASSYLGKGVKAKNIQYF. CDR3 sequence (DNA): TGTGCCAGCAGCTACCTCGGTAAGGGGGTGAAGGCCAAAAACATTCAGTACTTC.

This clonotype turned up a few times. CDR3 in DNA: TGTGCCAGCAGCCAAAAGGGGGGGGAGGGGTACAATGAGCAGTTCTTC. It codes for CASSQKGGEGYNEQFF. The V and J genes are TRBV11-3 and TRBJ2-1, with D maybe TRBD2 (7 bases). Trimming left V 5 bases short and J 4 bases short, with 18 bases between. There are 16 residues in the CDR3. Germline CDR1 and CDR2: SGHNT and YENEEA.

This clonotype has a count of ten or more. The chain has TRBV12-3 or TRBV12-4 and TRBJ2-1; D is perhaps TRBD1 (6 bases). V lost 3 bases and J lost 3, with 15 bases in between. CDR3 length: 16 amino acids. The CDR3 sequence is CASSLGQGTFYNEQFF. The CDR3 DNA reads as TGTGCCAGCAGTTTGGGGCAGGGGACCTTCTACAATGAGCAGTTCTTC.

This clonotype occurred a few times. The V gene is TRBV28, the J gene TRBJ2-1, with TRBD1 as a possible D gene (5 bases). Trimming removed 6 bases from V and 8 bases from J, with 17 bases in between. The CDR3 sequence is 14 residues long. CDR1 and CDR2 (germline): MDHEN, SYDVKM. CDR3 loop: CASRQGFQFDEQFF. In DNA form, the CDR3 reads TGTGCCAGCAGGCAGGGTTTCCAGTTCGATGAGCAGTTCTTC.

This clonotype was observed a few times. The chain couples TRBV24-1 to TRBJ2-1, with 9 bases fitting TRBD1. This CDR3 spans 14 amino acids. Trimming removed 4 bases from V and 7 bases from J; junction bases left unmatched: 4. Germline V lookup: CDR1 KGHDR, CDR2 SFDVKD. As DNA, the CDR3 is TGTGCCACCAGTGACCCAGACAGGGGGAATGAGCAGTTCTTC. As protein: CATSDPDRGNEQFF.

The chain combines TRBV29-1 with TRBJ2-7; D perhaps matches TRBD2 (6 bases). This CDR3 has 19 residues. V lost 5 bases, J lost 4 bases, and 33 bases lay in between. The germline V gene has CDR1 SQVTM and CDR2 ANQGSEA. CDR3 nucleotides: TGCAGCGTTCTCATCTTATTCGGGACGGCTCGGGACTGGTCGTACGAGCAGTACGTC. Encoded protein: CSVLILFGTARDWSYEQYV.

In its sample, this clonotype was seen many times. The rearrangement links TRBV4-2 to TRBJ2-2, with 12 positions matching TRBD2. Germline CDR1 is LGHNA and CDR2 is YNFKEQ. This CDR3 has 16 residues. J was trimmed by 1 base and V by 5 bases; bases with no gene match: 2. CDR3 nucleotide sequence: TGTGCCAGCAGCGTGGGACTAGCGGGGAACACCGGGGAGCTGTTTTTT. Translated, it gives CASSVGLAGNTGELFF.

This chain links TRBV14 with TRBJ2-3; TRBD2 matches 10 bases. The CDR3 has 15 amino acids. The V gene end was trimmed by 5 bases and the J gene end by 5 bases; junction bases not matched to a gene: 7. Looked up from germline, CDR1 is SGHDN and CDR2 is FVKESK. CDR3 DNA sequence: TGTGCCAGCAGCTATCTAGCGGGGGCCCAAGATACGCAGTATTTT. This encodes CASSYLAGAQDTQYF.